This TCR beta chain was found in a study of blood T cell repertoires in COVID-19. Overall study: Whether acute or convalescent, the COVID-19 samples came from the United States, Italy and Spain.

The repertoire was sequenced with immunoSEQ multiplex PCR; TCRdb's copy has only in-frame clones and lacks some. The repertoire holds around 80,000 clones, with 80% to 95% as singletons. The V and J ends lost 5 bases and 6 bases respectively, with 19 bases between them. Germline values: CDR1 SEHNR, CDR2 FQNEAQ (reference sequence). The CDR3 has 16 amino acids. Sequenced input: peripheral blood. The receptor's source is a woman older than 75 with acute or convalescent COVID-19. This chain links TRBV7-9 with TRBJ1-4, with D possibly matching TRBD1 (5 bases). The CDR3 DNA is TGTGCCAGCAGCCCGCTTGGGGCCCAAGGGGATGAAAAACTGTTTTTT. Protein: CASSPLGAQGDEKLFF.